Below are 23 T cell receptor beta chains sequenced from a single sample in a study of T cells after yellow fever vaccination (dated 2019 in TCRdb). The method was 5' RACE. The data were produced on an Illumina NovaSeq 6000. The raw public reads went through TCRdb reprocessing: fastp at Q25, MiXCR clone calling, in-frame beta chains kept. A single entry per CDR3 protein holds the most common genes and DNA from its merged rows. The sample table holds a few hundred thousand distinct CDR3 sequences, of which 3% to 4.5% were seen once. The ten largest clones take up about a quarter of the sample. Sample treatment or condition, as interpreted from the label and publication: live attenuated yellow fever vaccine strain. The specimen was PBMCs, collected on the day of the yellow fever booster vaccination. These receptors were collected from a young man who received the YFV17D yellow fever vaccine.

A few counts support this clonotype. The chain couples TRBV9 to TRBJ2-5, with 7 bases aligning to TRBD1. The CDR3 spans 15 residues. V lost 4 bases to trimming and J lost 5 bases; unmatched junction nucleotides: 11. Germline V gene lookup returns CDR1 SGDLS and CDR2 YYNGEE. CDR3 DNA sequence: TGTGCCAGCAGCCAAGGTATCGACAGGGCTGAGACCCAGTACTTC. It encodes CASSQGIDRAETQYF.

This clonotype was counted many times. The V call is TRBV5-4, the J call TRBJ2-3; 12 bases align to TRBD2. The ends lost 4 bases at V and 1 base at J; junction bases unmatched: 4. Germline loops: CDR1 SGHNT, CDR2 YYREEE (reference sequence). The CDR3 sequence is 16 residues long. CDR3 in amino acids: CASSRRLAGGTDTQYF. The CDR3 nucleotides read TGTGCCAGCAGCCGTCGACTAGCGGGAGGCACAGATACGCAGTATTTT.

This clonotype was observed at least ten times. The gene calls are TRBV7-9 and TRBJ2-6, with a tentative D call TRBD1 (6 bases). Trimming took off 1 base at V and 0 bases at J, with 7 bases between the two ends. Germline V gene sequence: CDR1 SEHNR, CDR2 FQNEAQ (reference sequence). The length of the CDR3 is 16 residues. The CDR3 sequence: CASSLETGSGANVLTF. In nucleotides, the CDR3 is TGTGCCAGCAGCTTAGAGACAGGCTCTGGGGCCAACGTCCTGACTTTC.

The sample holds many counts of this clonotype. The chain links TRBV11-2 to TRBJ2-2; a possible D gene is TRBD1 (6 bases). V lost 8 bases, J lost 1 base, and 14 bases lay in between. Germline V lookup: CDR1 SGHAT, CDR2 FQNNGV. The CDR3 is made up of 15 amino acids. CDR3 sequence: CASRPMTGNTGELFF. The CDR3 DNA reads TGTGCCAGCCGCCCTATGACAGGGAACACCGGGGAGCTGTTTTTT.

This clonotype was recorded at least ten times. The rearrangement links TRBV7-2 to TRBJ2-2; TRBD1 or TRBD2 may be the D gene (6 bases each). This CDR3 has 15 amino acids. The germline gives CDR1 SGHTA, CDR2 FQGNSA. V was cut by 1 base and J by 5 bases, with 11 bases left in between. The CDR3 sequence is CASSLGGAWTGELFF. Written as DNA, the CDR3 is TGTGCCAGCAGCTTAGGGGGGGCCTGGACCGGGGAGCTGTTTTTT. The complete variable domain, with remaining parts taken from reference TRBV7-2 and TRBJ2-2, reads GAGVSQSPSNKVTEKGKDVELRCDPISGHTALYWYRQSLGQGLEFLIYFQGNSAPDKSGLPSDRFSAERTGGSVSTLTIQRTQQEDSAVYLCASSLGGAWTGELFFGEGSRLTVL.

Ten or more counts support this clonotype. The CDR3: CASSQGTVDYEQFF. The CDR3 DNA sequence: TGTGCCAGCAGCCAGGGGACAGTGGACTATGAGCAGTTCTTC. This chain joins TRBV14 and TRBJ2-1, with 7 bases fitting TRBD1. CDR1 is SGHDN and CDR2 is FVKESK in the germline V gene. This CDR3 has 14 residues. V lost 3 bases to trimming and J lost 8 bases; unmatched junction nucleotides: 7.

This clonotype showed up many times. V is TRBV5-5 and J is TRBJ1-1; D is perhaps TRBD1 (5 bases). The germline CDR1 and CDR2 sequences are SGHKS and YYEKEE (reference sequence). Deletions cut 4 bases from V and 1 base from J, with 14 bases between. The CDR3 contains 15 residues. Here the CDR3 reads CASSAAGRTNTEAFF. The CDR3 region has the DNA TGTGCCAGCAGCGCTGCGGGACGGACGAACACTGAAGCTTTCTTT. Full variable domain (outside the CDR3, taken from reference TRBV5-5 and TRBJ1-1): DAGVTQSPTHLIKTRGQQVTLRCSPISGHKSVSWYQQVLGQGPQFIFQYYEKEERGRGNFPDRFSARQFPNYSSELNVNALLLGDSALYLCASSAAGRTNTEAFFGQGTRLTVV.

This clonotype was seen ten or more times. V and J are TRBV25-1 and TRBJ2-5; 9 bases match TRBD2. Germline trimming cut 2 bases from V and 4 bases from J; bases unmatched to any gene: 14. This CDR3 spans 18 amino acids. The V gene's germline CDR1 is MGHDK and CDR2 SYGVNS. The CDR3 sequence: CASSESGSLGAGGETQYF. Here the CDR3 DNA reads TGTGCCAGCAGTGAAAGTGGGTCCTTAGGAGCGGGGGGAGAGACCCAGTACTTC.

This clonotype has ten or more counts. The rearrangement joins TRBV7-9 to TRBJ2-3; D may be TRBD2 (6 bases). CDR1 is SEHNR, CDR2 FQNEAQ, per germline (reference sequence). This CDR3 is 18 amino acids long. The V gene lost 5 bases and the J gene lost 3 bases, with 24 bases spanning the gap. CDR3 residues: CASSTKRAGRIRTDTQYF. The DNA for the CDR3 is TGTGCCAGCAGCACAAAACGGGCAGGGAGGATAAGGACAGATACGCAGTATTTT.

This clonotype was detected ten times or more. The V call is TRBV4-3, the J call TRBJ2-1, with D possibly matching TRBD2 (7 bases). The germline CDR1 and CDR2 sequences are LGHNA and YSLEER. The CDR3 sequence is 18 residues long. V was trimmed by 0 bases and J by 8 bases, leaving 23 bases between them. The CDR3 DNA follows: TGCGCCAGCAGCCAAGAGACGGGGGGCGGGGTTGGGGGCCATGAGCAGTTCTTC. It yields the protein CASSQETGGGVGGHEQFF.

The chain employs TRBV5-6 and TRBJ2-6, with TRBD2 as a possible D gene (6 bases). This CDR3 contains 16 residues. Germline CDR1 and CDR2: SGHDT and YYEEEE. Trimming stripped 4 bases from V and 4 bases from J, with 15 bases between. CDR3 sequence: CASSGVSGVGANVLTF. The CDR3 DNA reads TGTGCCAGCAGCGGAGTCTCGGGGGTAGGGGCCAACGTCCTGACTTTC.

Many counts were recorded for this clonotype. This chain uses TRBV12-3 or TRBV12-4 with TRBJ1-1, with 8 positions matching TRBD1. V was clipped by 5 bases and J by 0 bases; unmatched bases: 8. The CDR3 runs to 16 residues. The chain's CDR3 is CASSPGQGRVNTEAFF. The CDR3 bases are TGTGCCAGCAGTCCTGGACAGGGTAGGGTGAACACTGAAGCTTTCTTT.

This clonotype has a handful of counts. The rearrangement uses TRBV11-3 and TRBJ1-1, with D uncertain. The CDR3 runs to 11 residues. Deletions cut 6 bases from V and 5 bases from J, with 7 bases between. Germline assignment: CDR1 SGHNT and CDR2 YENEEA. CDR3 protein: CASSDGTEAFF. The CDR3 bases are TGTGCCAGCAGTGATGGGACTGAAGCTTTCTTT. Complete variable domain (other parts from reference TRBV11-3 and TRBJ1-1): EAGVVQSPRYKIIEKKQPVAFWCNPISGHNTLYWYLQNLGQGPELLIRYENEEAVDDSQLPKDRFSAERLKGVDSTLKIQPAELGDSAVYLCASSDGTEAFFGQGTRLTVV.

This clonotype was seen more than once but under ten times. V usage is TRBV7-2 and J usage is TRBJ2-3; a possible D gene is TRBD2 (6 bases). Germline-derived CDR1 and CDR2 are SGHTA and FQGNSA. This CDR3 has 15 amino acids. The V end was cut by 1 base, the J end by 5 bases, with 13 bases between. The CDR3 spells CASSLVSGVLDTQYF. Written as DNA, the CDR3 is TGTGCCAGCAGCTTAGTTAGCGGCGTGCTAGATACGCAGTATTTT.

This clonotype was counted at least ten times. This sequence joins TRBV7-9 and TRBJ2-5, with 7 positions matching TRBD1. The CDR3 spans 15 residues. Germline values: CDR1 SEHNR, CDR2 FQNEAQ (reference sequence). Germline trimming cut 11 bases from V and 1 base from J; bases unmatched to any gene: 13. The CDR3 DNA follows: TGTGCCTGTTACTCCGGGACAGCCTTCCAAGAGACCCAGTACTTC. Translating gives CACYSGTAFQETQYF.

The chain employs TRBV4-2 and TRBJ2-3; D is tentatively TRBD1 or TRBD2 (5 bases each). Germline values: CDR1 LGHNA, CDR2 YNFKEQ. The ends were cut back, 5 bases at V and 8 bases at J, with 17 bases in the middle. This CDR3 is 14 amino acids long. The DNA of the CDR3 is TGTGCCAGCAGCTCCCCCGGGACGGAGGTTACGCAGTATTTT. It is translated as CASSSPGTEVTQYF.

This clonotype showed up many times. The DNA for the CDR3 is TGTGCCAGCAGCTTAGTCGGGCAGCCCCAGCATTTT. As protein: CASSLVGQPQHF. V gene TRBV7-2 combines with J gene TRBJ1-5; D uncertain. Trimming took off 1 base at V and 7 bases at J, with 5 bases between the two ends. CDR3 length: 12 residues. The germline V gene has CDR1 SGHTA and CDR2 FQGNSA.

This clonotype has ten or more counts. The CDR3 nucleotides read TGTGCCAGCGGATCCGTTACGCAGTATTTT. It translates to CASGSVTQYF. The chain couples TRBV12-3 or TRBV12-4 to TRBJ2-3, with D unclear. The CDR3 extends over 10 amino acids. V dropped 8 bases and J dropped 8 bases, with 8 bases sitting between them.

The V and J genes are TRBV14 and TRBJ2-2; TRBD2 agrees at 12 bases. Germline V gene data show CDR1 as SGHDN and CDR2 as FVKESK. V lost 1 base to trimming and J lost 4 bases; unmatched junction nucleotides: 1. The CDR3 sequence is 16 residues long. CDR3 coding DNA: TGTGCCAGCAGCCAAGCGGGACTAGCGGGCACCGGGGAGCTGTTTTTT. The encoded protein is CASSQAGLAGTGELFF.

This clonotype has just a few counts. V gene TRBV28 combines with J gene TRBJ1-1; possible D gene TRBD1, 5 bases. CDR1 is MDHEN and CDR2 is SYDVKM in the germline V gene. V was trimmed by 7 bases and J by 4 bases, leaving 19 bases between them. This CDR3 has 15 residues. Here the CDR3 reads CASISREMGFTEAFF. The CDR3 bases are TGTGCCAGCATTTCCAGGGAAATGGGTTTCACTGAAGCTTTCTTT.

The chain links TRBV5-1 to TRBJ2-7; D might be TRBD2 (5 bases). This CDR3 contains 14 residues. V lost 0 bases to trimming and J lost 3 bases, with 10 bases between them. Per the germline V gene, CDR1 is SGHRS and CDR2 is YFSETQ. The CDR3 loop reads CASSLGSGFYEQYV. The CDR3 DNA reads as TGCGCCAGCAGCTTGGGGTCGGGGTTCTACGAGCAGTACGTC.

The gene calls are TRBV5-6 and TRBJ2-7; tentatively, D is TRBD1 (6 bases). V was pared by 5 bases and J by 4 bases, with 16 bases between. The CDR3 consists of 14 residues. The germline V gene encodes CDR1 SGHDT and CDR2 YYEEEE. DNA of the CDR3: TGTGCCAGCAGGCTACAGGGATTCGATTACGAGCAGTACTTC. Protein product: CASRLQGFDYEQYF.

This clonotype was observed a handful of times. The chain has TRBV20-1 and TRBJ1-2; unclear D gene. V lost 1 base to trimming and J lost 0 bases, with 9 bases between them. CDR3 size: 14 residues. Germline CDR1 reads DFQATT; CDR2 reads SNEGSKA (reference sequence). This CDR3 is CSARAQRANYGYTF. The CDR3 DNA follows: TGCAGTGCTAGAGCCCAGCGGGCTAACTATGGCTACACCTTC.